This entry lists 3 T cell receptor beta chains sequenced from one sample in a study of T cells in Graves' hyperthyroidism and ophthalmopathy. Amplified TCR beta CDR3 regions derived from RNA transcripts. During a first-round RT-PCR of the TCR CDR3, the HTBI primer set was used. TCRdb ran MiXCR on the multiplex PCR reads and lists one entry per CDR3 protein. The profile shows approximately 640,000 distinct CDR3 sequences, 15% to 20% of them singletons. Sequenced: blood. The receptors here all came from a man aged 50 or older with Graves' hyperthyroidism.

This clonotype was seen at least ten times. This chain links TRBV6-1 with TRBJ1-1; maybe TRBD1 (5 bases). This CDR3 comprises 12 residues. The V and J ends lost 8 bases and 2 bases respectively, with 9 bases between them. Germline V lookup: CDR1 MNHNS, CDR2 SASEGT. CDR3 region: CASGALNTEAFF. CDR3 bases: TGTGCCAGCGGGGCCCTTAACACTGAAGCTTTCTTT.

This chain joins TRBV2 and TRBJ2-7, with D possibly TRBD2 on 6 matching bases. The CDR3 is 14 residues long. CDR1 and CDR2 (germline): SNHLY, FYNNEI. V lost 3 bases and J 2 bases, leaving 11 bases between the germline ends. The CDR3 DNA reads TGTGCCAGCAGTGAGCGGGAACCCCCCTACGAGCAGTACTTC. Translated: CASSEREPPYEQYF.

This clonotype was observed at least ten times. The junction differs from germline at one of its ends, possibly a read error. The gene calls are TRBV27 and TRBJ2-4; tentatively, D is TRBD2 (6 bases). There are 15 residues in the CDR3. Germline assignment: CDR1 MNHEY and CDR2 SMNVEV (reference sequence). CDR3 loop: CASSLSRDFQNIQYF. CDR3 nucleotides: TGTGCCAGCAGCTTATCCCGGGACTTTCAAAACATTCAGTACTTC.